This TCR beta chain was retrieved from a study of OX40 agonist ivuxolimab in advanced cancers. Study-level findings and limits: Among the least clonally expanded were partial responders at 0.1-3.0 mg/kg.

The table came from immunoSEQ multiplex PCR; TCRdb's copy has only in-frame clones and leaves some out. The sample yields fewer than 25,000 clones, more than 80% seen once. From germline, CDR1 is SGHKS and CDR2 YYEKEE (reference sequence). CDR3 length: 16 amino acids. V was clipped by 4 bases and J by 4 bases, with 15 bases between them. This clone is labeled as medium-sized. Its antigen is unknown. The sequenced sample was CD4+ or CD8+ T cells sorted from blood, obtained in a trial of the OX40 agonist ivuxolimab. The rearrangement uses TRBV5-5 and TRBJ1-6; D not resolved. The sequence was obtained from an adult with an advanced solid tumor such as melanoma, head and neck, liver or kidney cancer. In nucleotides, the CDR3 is TGTGCCAGCAGCCCCCGTGTGCGGGAATATAATTCACCCCTCCACTTT. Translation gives CASSPRVREYNSPLHF.